These 14 T cell receptor beta chains originate from one sample sequenced in a study of regulatory T cells in long-lasting Graves disease. Described time point: persistent/refractory GD, antithyroid drugs over 5 years with positive TRAb. PBMC-derived RNA was used for the TCR library. Sequencing libraries for TCR beta were prepared with iRepertoire HTBI primers and Arm-PCR of CDR3 regions. From the multiplex PCR reads, TCRdb called clonotypes with MiXCR, one entry per CDR3 protein. In the table there are about 430,000 distinct CDR3 sequences, roughly a fifth of which are singletons. This specimen consisted of peripheral blood mononuclear cells (PBMCs), obtained when the disease was refractory, from a patient treated with antithyroid drugs. The receptors derive from a female donor with Graves disease.

The J gene is TRBJ2-4, the V gene TRBV12-3 or TRBV12-4; no definite D call. The ends were cut back, 6 bases at V and 0 bases at J, with 18 bases in the middle. This CDR3 is 17 amino acids long. The CDR3, as DNA: TGTGCCAGCAGCCTCCTAGTCATCGGGCTAGCCAAAAACATTCAGTACTTC. Translating it yields CASSLLVIGLAKNIQYF.

The rearrangement uses TRBV5-1 and TRBJ2-5, with 7 nucleotides matching TRBD1. With 6 bases clipped from V and 5 bases from J, the junction kept 10 bases outside the gene matches. This CDR3 is built from 14 residues. Germline V CDR1 and CDR2: SGHRS, YFSETQ. CDR3 sequence: CASKTRQGTETQYF. Written as DNA, the CDR3 is TGCGCCAGCAAAACTCGACAGGGAACGGAGACCCAGTACTTC.

The CDR3 DNA reads as TGTGCCAGCACTAGCGAGAGCAATCAGCCCCAGCATTTT. It yields the protein CASTSESNQPQHF. The J gene is TRBJ1-5, the V gene TRBV2; D unclear. The V and J ends lost 7 bases and 1 base respectively, with 8 bases between them. The CDR3 extends over 13 amino acids. Germline-derived CDR1 and CDR2 are SNHLY and FYNNEI.

This clonotype was seen a few times. The chain links TRBV6-9 to TRBJ1-1; D is possibly TRBD1 (5 bases). Trimming left V 3 bases short and J 1 base short, with 9 bases between. CDR3 length: 14 residues. Germline CDR1 and CDR2: MNHGY and SVAAGI. CDR3 loop: CASSYGAGNTEAFF. The CDR3 bases are TGTGCCAGCAGTTACGGGGCGGGGAACACTGAAGCTTTCTTT.

This clonotype has ten or more counts. In DNA form, the CDR3 reads TGCAGTGCTAGTGTTCTGGGCGGGCCGTACCAAGAGACCCAGTACTTC. This gives the protein CSASVLGGPYQETQYF. The J gene is TRBJ2-5, the V gene TRBV20-1, with D perhaps matching TRBD2 (5 bases). There are 16 residues in the CDR3. CDR1 and CDR2 from the germline V gene are DFQATT and SNEGSKA (reference sequence). Trimming cost V 3 bases and J 0 bases, with 17 bases left between them.

The J gene is TRBJ1-2, the V gene TRBV29-1; 7 positions agree with TRBD1. Germline V gene sequence: CDR1 SQVTM, CDR2 ANQGSEA. CDR3 length: 14 amino acids. After removal of 0 bases from V and 4 bases from J, the junction contained 5 bases not matched to a gene. This chain's CDR3 is CSVEDRGLGYGYTF. In DNA form, the CDR3 reads TGCAGCGTTGAAGATAGGGGGCTCGGCTATGGCTACACCTTC.

A word on this clonotype: This may stem from a read error, because a much larger clone lies one nucleotide away. The gene calls are TRBV27 and TRBJ2-7; no firm D call. Germline V lookup: CDR1 MNHEY, CDR2 SMNVEV (reference sequence). The CDR3 is 13 amino acids. The CDR3: CAGSLHRGYEQYF. The DNA for the CDR3 is TGTGCCGGCAGTTTACACAGAGGCTACGAGCAGTACTTC.

The gene calls are TRBV20-1 and TRBJ2-7, with 10 bases identical to TRBD2. The junction had 7 bases not matched to a gene; V was cut back by 1 base and J by 1 base. Per germline, CDR1 DFQATT and CDR2 SNEGSKA (reference sequence). CDR3 length equals 16 residues. The CDR3: CSARGTSGRGSYEQYF. The CDR3 bases are TGCAGTGCTAGAGGAACCAGCGGGAGGGGATCCTACGAGCAGTACTTC.

The genes are TRBV7-8 and TRBJ1-1; D is possibly TRBD1 (6 bases). The germline gives CDR1 SGHVS, CDR2 FQNEAQ. The V and J ends lost 2 bases and 2 bases respectively, with 18 bases between them. The CDR3 has 17 residues. The CDR3 DNA is TGTGCCAGCAGCTTATTCGGGGCGGACAGCCGCAACACTGAAGCTTTCTTT. As protein: CASSLFGADSRNTEAFF.

V and J are TRBV6-7 and TRBJ2-5, with D perhaps TRBD1 (5 bases). Matching the DNA end better, TRBJ2-1 makes the J call doubtful. TRBV6-7 is assigned to the ORF class and has an uncertain function. The length of the CDR3 is 13 residues. CDR3 nucleotides: TGTGCCAGCAGTAGGGGATTTCGGAGTGAGCAGTTCTTC. It is translated as CASSRGFRSEQFF.

This clonotype was seen at least ten times. V and J are TRBV2 and TRBJ2-7; 8 bases agree with TRBD1. The CDR3 has 14 amino acids. The germline gives CDR1 SNHLY, CDR2 FYNNEI. V gave up 2 bases and J gave up 5 bases; unmatched junction bases: 5. The CDR3 DNA reads TGTGCCAGCAGTGAACACCCAGGGGGCGACGAGCAGTACTTC. As protein: CASSEHPGGDEQYF.

This clonotype was observed many times. The V and J genes are TRBV12-3 or TRBV12-4 and TRBJ2-2; D remains unclear. This CDR3 is built from 14 residues. Between the trimmed V and J ends, which lost 6 bases and 2 bases, there was a span of 10 bases. Written as DNA, the CDR3 is TGTGCCAGCAGCCGGGCCGACAACACCGGGGAGCTGTTTTTT. Encoded protein: CASSRADNTGELFF.

This clonotype has at least ten counts. The gene calls are TRBV5-1 and TRBJ1-1; 12 nucleotides line up with TRBD1. This CDR3 is built from 15 residues. V lost 4 bases to trimming and J lost 6 bases; unmatched junction nucleotides: 7. From germline, CDR1 is SGHRS and CDR2 YFSETQ. The CDR3 is CASSDGTGGKPEAFF. The CDR3 coding sequence is TGCGCCAGCAGCGACGGGACAGGGGGCAAACCTGAAGCTTTCTTT.

This clonotype occurred a few times. The V gene is TRBV6-2 or TRBV6-3, the J gene TRBJ2-3, with 9 bases that match TRBD2. The germline gives CDR1 MNHEY, CDR2 SVGEGT. The CDR3 totals 13 residues. J gave up 7 bases and V 6 bases, and 5 bases lay outside the gene matches. CDR3 sequence (DNA): TGTGCCAGCAGAGCGGGAGGTGGGAATACGCAGTATTTT. Protein product: CASRAGGGNTQYF.